This TCR beta chain appears in the sequencing data of a study of OX40 agonist ivuxolimab in advanced cancers. Background on the study: The study enrolled dose-escalation patients with hepatocellular carcinoma, melanoma, renal cell or head and neck cancer. The study's findings and limits: Low normalized T-cell clonal expansion was also seen in some nonresponders.

Trimming shortened V by 3 bases and J by 0 bases, and 18 bases separated the two germline ends. Germline CDR1 and CDR2: MGHRA and YSYEKL. CDR3 length: 18 residues. Assay: immunoSEQ multiplex PCR; the TCRdb copy retains only in-frame clones and omits some. Here the sample spans fewer than 85,000 clones, about 90% being singletons. About this clone: Its antigen is undetermined.

This sequence was found in an adult with an advanced solid tumor such as melanoma, head and neck, liver or kidney cancer. V usage is TRBV4-1 and J usage is TRBJ1-5; D is unclear. Specimen: CD4+ or CD8+ T cells sorted from blood, collected in a trial of the OX40 agonist ivuxolimab. CDR3 protein: CASSHLPAQMNSNQPQHF. The CDR3 DNA sequence: TGCGCCAGCAGCCACCTACCGGCCCAGATGAATAGCAATCAGCCCCAGCATTTT.